Following are 22 T cell receptor beta chains from one sample sequenced in a study of T cells after yellow fever vaccination. Via MiXCR, TCRdb re-called the 5' RACE reads, giving one row per CDR3 protein. The sample lists some 670,000 distinct CDR3 sequences; 9% to 15% were seen once. Specimen: PBMCs, collected on the day of the yellow fever booster vaccination. The source is a man aged 25-45 years who received the YFV17D yellow fever vaccine.

This chain uses TRBV20-1 with TRBJ2-1, with TRBD2 matching over 7 bases. With 7 bases clipped from V and 5 bases from J, the junction kept 8 bases outside the gene matches. Germline loops: CDR1 DFQATT, CDR2 SNEGSKA (reference sequence). The CDR3 spans 13 residues. CDR3: CSEKLAFHNEQFF. CDR3 DNA: TGCAGTGAGAAACTAGCGTTCCACAATGAGCAGTTCTTC.

This clonotype was observed a handful of times. This chain links TRBV27 with TRBJ2-7; 9 nucleotides line up with TRBD1. Trimming cost V 4 bases and J 3 bases; bases outside gene matches: 10. The CDR3 runs 16 residues. The germline V gene encodes CDR1 MNHEY and CDR2 SMNVEV (reference sequence). The CDR3 spells CASSSTGTGLNYEQYF. The CDR3 DNA follows: TGTGCCAGCAGTTCCACCGGGACAGGGTTAAACTACGAGCAGTACTTC.

This chain links TRBV12-5 with TRBJ2-2, with 8 positions matching TRBD2. Trimming at V came to 6 bases and at J to 1 base, leaving 7 bases not matched to a gene. Looked up from germline, CDR1 is LGHNT and CDR2 is FRNRAP. The CDR3 runs to 16 residues. CDR3 loop: CASGPSLAGNTGELFF. The CDR3 nucleotides read TGTGCTAGTGGGCCCTCGCTAGCGGGGAACACCGGGGAGCTGTTTTTT.

This clonotype was picked up a small number of times. This rearrangement joins TRBV28 to TRBJ1-5; D gene uncertain. This CDR3 comprises 17 residues. The germline V gene encodes CDR1 MDHEN and CDR2 SYDVKM. The V and J ends lost 5 bases and 0 bases respectively, with 17 bases between them. The CDR3 coding sequence is TGTGCCAGCAGTCCCGACCCGGACGGATTTAGCAATCAGCCCCAGCATTTT. It codes for CASSPDPDGFSNQPQHF.

This clonotype was seen a few times. CDR3 loop: CATSRVTSGANVLTF. CDR3 DNA sequence: TGTGCCACCAGCAGAGTTACCTCTGGGGCCAACGTCCTGACTTTC. J is TRBJ2-6 and V is TRBV15; D call uncertain. Germline CDR1 and CDR2: LNHNV and YYDKDF (reference sequence). V was trimmed by 1 base and J by 0 bases, leaving 4 bases between them. The CDR3 sequence is 15 residues long.

A few counts support this clonotype. The J gene is TRBJ1-6, the V gene TRBV9; possibly TRBD1 for D (5 bases). V was pared by 3 bases and J by 0 bases, with 13 bases between. CDR3 length: 17 residues. The germline V gene encodes CDR1 SGDLS and CDR2 YYNGEE. The CDR3 DNA sequence: TGTGCCAGCAGCGGAGGGACGGATAGCTCCTATAATTCACCCCTCCACTTT. Protein sequence: CASSGGTDSSYNSPLHF.

This clonotype has only a few counts. The chain couples TRBV7-2 to TRBJ2-5; D call uncertain. The CDR3 runs to 13 residues. Trimming stripped 5 bases from V and 5 bases from J, with 12 bases between. Germline V CDR1 and CDR2: SGHTA, FQGNSA. The CDR3 reads CASSRSRGETQYF. The CDR3 DNA reads TGTGCCAGCAGCAGGAGTCGCGGCGAGACCCAGTACTTC.

The chain has TRBV20-1 and TRBJ2-5; TRBD1 aligns across 7 bases. V shed 0 bases, J shed 5 bases, and the junction held 12 bases outside the gene matches. Germline V lookup: CDR1 DFQATT, CDR2 SNEGSKA (reference sequence). The CDR3 consists of 16 residues. CDR3 sequence (DNA): TGCAGTGCTAGAGAGCTTGCCAGGGGGATCGGGGAGACCCAGTACTTC. Protein: CSARELARGIGETQYF.

This clonotype appeared a few times. The chain links TRBV10-3 to TRBJ2-2; D may be TRBD1 (5 bases). V was pared by 6 bases and J by 1 base, with 18 bases between. The germline gives CDR1 ENHRY, CDR2 SYGVKD. The length of the CDR3 is 17 residues. CDR3 DNA: TGTGCCATCAGAAGTTCTACAGGAAAGCAGAACACCGGGGAGCTGTTTTTT. As protein: CAIRSSTGKQNTGELFF.

This clonotype was observed a handful of times. The chain joins TRBV5-6 to TRBJ2-1, with D tentatively TRBD2 (5 bases). V was cut by 3 bases and J by 9 bases, with 16 bases left in between. This CDR3 is 14 amino acids long. The germline gives CDR1 SGHDT, CDR2 YYEEEE. The CDR3 DNA sequence: TGTGCCAGCAGCTGGAGGCAACCGGTTTCTGAGCAGTTCTTC. Protein sequence: CASSWRQPVSEQFF.

The gene calls are TRBV29-1 and TRBJ2-3, with D tentatively TRBD1 (7 bases). The CDR3 spans 15 residues. Germline CDR1 SQVTM, CDR2 ANQGSEA. V was trimmed by 6 bases and J by 3 bases, leaving 19 bases between them. CDR3 sequence: CSVLGLATGTDTQYF. CDR3 bases: TGCAGCGTCCTAGGTCTAGCGACAGGGACAGATACGCAGTATTTT.

The chain recombines TRBV28 with TRBJ1-1, with 7 bases identical to TRBD1. Germline assignment: CDR1 MDHEN and CDR2 SYDVKM. Trimming took 8 bases from V and 2 from J; bases not matched to a gene: 8. The CDR3 has 14 amino acids. The CDR3 nucleotides read TGTGCCAGCCCTCCCAACAGGGGAAACACTGAAGCTTTCTTT. Its protein product is CASPPNRGNTEAFF.

Notes on this clonotype: A much larger clone lies a single base off, so this may be a read error. This chain joins TRBV7-8 and TRBJ2-1; 8 bases match TRBD1. This CDR3 contains 15 residues. Germline V lookup: CDR1 SGHVS, CDR2 FQNEAQ. CDR3 coding DNA: TGTACCACTCAGCCGGGACAGGTGGGGAATAATGAGCAGTTCTTC. This sequence encodes CTTQPGQVGNNEQFF.

This chain joins TRBV20-1 and TRBJ2-7, with 7 bases lining up with TRBD1. Germline CDR1 DFQATT, CDR2 SNEGSKA (reference sequence). With 7 bases clipped from V and 7 bases from J, the junction kept 19 bases outside the gene matches. This CDR3 region has 15 residues. The CDR3 sequence: CSGRIPGTAVWEQYF. The CDR3 bases are TGCAGTGGGCGGATCCCTGGGACAGCTGTATGGGAGCAGTACTTC.

The sample holds a few counts of this clonotype. This rearrangement joins TRBV10-3 to TRBJ2-3; possible D gene TRBD1, 6 bases. The CDR3 spans 14 residues. CDR1 is ENHRY, CDR2 SYGVKD, per germline. V lost 4 bases and J 5 bases, leaving 13 bases between the germline ends. The CDR3 nucleotides read TGTGCCATCAGTGTTGGGGGCCAGGGAGATACGCAGTATTTT. Protein product: CAISVGGQGDTQYF.

The chain has TRBV5-1 and TRBJ1-2; TRBD1 aligns across 7 bases. The germline V gene encodes CDR1 SGHRS and CDR2 YFSETQ. Unmatched junction bases numbered 12, after V lost 3 bases and J lost 4 bases. This CDR3 contains 16 residues. CDR3 in amino acids: CASSWDPGTASYGYTF. The CDR3 region has the DNA TGCGCCAGCAGCTGGGACCCCGGGACAGCCAGCTATGGCTACACCTTC.

V is TRBV27 and J is TRBJ1-1; D might be TRBD1 (6 bases). CDR1 and CDR2 from the germline V gene are MNHEY and SMNVEV (reference sequence). Trimming took 7 bases from V and 1 from J, leaving 10 bases between them. There are 13 residues in the CDR3. This CDR3 is CASTAGANTEAFF. The CDR3 DNA sequence: TGTGCCAGCACGGCAGGGGCGAACACTGAAGCTTTCTTT.

This clonotype was counted a few times. The rearrangement links TRBV5-6 to TRBJ1-1, with D hard to call. V lost 1 base and J 7 bases, leaving 8 bases between the germline ends. CDR1 is SGHDT and CDR2 is YYEEEE in the germline V gene. The CDR3 sequence is 12 residues long. The CDR3 DNA reads as TGTGCCAGCAGCTTGAGTCTAGTTGAAGCTTTCTTT. It encodes CASSLSLVEAFF.

The chain employs TRBV5-1 and TRBJ2-7; 12 nucleotides align to TRBD2. The V gene's germline CDR1 is SGHRS and CDR2 YFSETQ. The CDR3 runs to 15 residues. Unmatched junction bases numbered 7, after V lost 4 bases and J lost 5 bases. The CDR3 region is CASSPRLAGADEQYF. The CDR3 region has the DNA TGCGCCAGCAGCCCCCGACTAGCGGGAGCCGACGAGCAGTACTTC.

The rearrangement uses TRBV5-1 and TRBJ2-7, with 8 nucleotides matching TRBD2. The junction had 6 bases not matched to a gene; V was cut back by 4 bases and J by 6 bases. Germline CDR1 is SGHRS and CDR2 is YFSETQ. This CDR3 region has 13 residues. The CDR3 protein is CASSTGGTGEQYF. The DNA for the CDR3 is TGCGCCAGCAGCACGGGGGGGACGGGCGAGCAGTACTTC.

The chain combines TRBV9 with TRBJ2-7, with D possibly TRBD2 on 6 matching bases. This CDR3 has 15 residues. V lost 0 bases, J lost 3 bases, and 13 bases lay in between. Germline CDR1 SGDLS, CDR2 YYNGEE. CDR3 loop: CASSVGGEFGYEQYF. The CDR3 DNA follows: TGTGCCAGCAGCGTAGGCGGGGAATTTGGCTACGAGCAGTACTTC.

This chain connects TRBV9 to TRBJ1-1; D is possibly TRBD1 (5 bases). The V gene lost 2 bases and the J gene lost 0 bases, with 11 bases spanning the gap. Germline assignment: CDR1 SGDLS and CDR2 YYNGEE. This CDR3 has 15 residues. The CDR3 here is CASSVGGVMNTEAFF. The CDR3, as DNA: TGTGCCAGCAGCGTGGGGGGGGTTATGAACACTGAAGCTTTCTTT.